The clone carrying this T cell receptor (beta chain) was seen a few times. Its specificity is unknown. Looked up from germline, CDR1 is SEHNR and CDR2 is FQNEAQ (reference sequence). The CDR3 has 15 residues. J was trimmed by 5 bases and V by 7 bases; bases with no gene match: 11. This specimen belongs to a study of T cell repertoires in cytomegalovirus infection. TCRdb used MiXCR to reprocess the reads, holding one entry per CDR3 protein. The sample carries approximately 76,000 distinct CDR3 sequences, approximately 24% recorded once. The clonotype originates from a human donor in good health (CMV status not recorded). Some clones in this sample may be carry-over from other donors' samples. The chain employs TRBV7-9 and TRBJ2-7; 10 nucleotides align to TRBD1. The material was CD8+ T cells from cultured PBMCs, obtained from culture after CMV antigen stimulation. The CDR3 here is CASTLGTGADDEQYF. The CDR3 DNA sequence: TGTGCCAGCACCCTAGGGACAGGGGCTGACGACGAGCAGTACTTC.